This passage covers 3 T cell receptor beta chains from one sample sequenced in a study of regulatory T cells in long-lasting Graves disease. Time point: newly diagnosed GD, antithyroid drugs for less than 3 months. With RNA extracted from PBMCs as input, the TCR library was made. Assembly of TCR beta libraries relied on iRepertoire HTBI primers together with Arm-PCR of CDR3 regions. TCRdb itself ran the multiplex PCR reads through MiXCR, one entry per CDR3 protein. The table includes 550,000 to 600,000 distinct CDR3 sequences, roughly 16% detected once. The same data also went into a second study, on T cells in Graves' hyperthyroidism and ophthalmopathy.

Sequences were derived from peripheral blood mononuclear cells (PBMCs), sampled at new diagnosis, from a patient treated with antithyroid drugs. The source is a man younger than 30 with Graves disease.

In this sample, this clonotype turned up many times. The rearrangement links TRBV4-1 to TRBJ2-7; TRBD2 is a possible D gene (5 bases). V lost 0 bases and J 1 base, leaving 7 bases between the germline ends. This CDR3 comprises 14 residues. Germline CDR1 reads MGHRA; CDR2 reads YSYEKL. In DNA form, the CDR3 reads TGCGCCAGCAGCCAAGATCCGGGGTCCTACGAGCAGTACTTC. This translates into CASSQDPGSYEQYF.

This clonotype came up a few times. The V and J genes are TRBV18 and TRBJ2-3, with 11 bases lining up with TRBD2. The CDR3 is 16 amino acids. Per the germline V gene, CDR1 is KGHSH and CDR2 is LQKENI. V was clipped by 5 bases and J by 3 bases; unmatched bases: 7. The CDR3 region has the DNA TGTGCCAGCTCAGCTCTAGCGGGAGGCCCTACAGATACGCAGTATTTT. It encodes CASSALAGGPTDTQYF.

There are a few counts of this clonotype. The rearrangement joins TRBV20-1 to TRBJ1-4; possible D gene TRBD1, 5 bases. V gave up 2 bases and J gave up 7 bases, with 17 bases separating them. CDR3 length: 15 residues. Germline V gene lookup returns CDR1 DFQATT and CDR2 SNEGSKA (reference sequence). CDR3 coding DNA: TGCAGTGCTAGACTTTATGGGGGATCGGGTGAAAAACTGTTTTTT. Translation gives CSARLYGGSGEKLFF.